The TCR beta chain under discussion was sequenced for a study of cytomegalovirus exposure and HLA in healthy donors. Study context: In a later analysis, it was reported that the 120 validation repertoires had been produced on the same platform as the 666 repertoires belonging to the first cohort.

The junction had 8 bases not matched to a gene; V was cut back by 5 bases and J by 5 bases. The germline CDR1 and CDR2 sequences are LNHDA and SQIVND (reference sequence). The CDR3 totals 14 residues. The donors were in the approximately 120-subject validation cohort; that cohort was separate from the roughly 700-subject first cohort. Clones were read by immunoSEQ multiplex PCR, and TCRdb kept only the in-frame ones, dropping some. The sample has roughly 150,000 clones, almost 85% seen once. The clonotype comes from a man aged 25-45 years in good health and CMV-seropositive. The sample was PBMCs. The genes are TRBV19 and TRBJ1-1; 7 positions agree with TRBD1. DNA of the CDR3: TGTGCCAGTAGTCTCCAGACAGGGAGGACTGAAGCTTTCTTT. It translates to CASSLQTGRTEAFF. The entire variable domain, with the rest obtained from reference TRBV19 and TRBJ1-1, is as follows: DGGITQSPKYLFRKEGQNVTLSCEQNLNHDAMYWYRQDPGQGLRLIYYSQIVNDFQKGDIAEGYSVSREKKESFPLTVTSAQKNPTAFYLCASSLQTGRTEAFFGQGTRLTVV.